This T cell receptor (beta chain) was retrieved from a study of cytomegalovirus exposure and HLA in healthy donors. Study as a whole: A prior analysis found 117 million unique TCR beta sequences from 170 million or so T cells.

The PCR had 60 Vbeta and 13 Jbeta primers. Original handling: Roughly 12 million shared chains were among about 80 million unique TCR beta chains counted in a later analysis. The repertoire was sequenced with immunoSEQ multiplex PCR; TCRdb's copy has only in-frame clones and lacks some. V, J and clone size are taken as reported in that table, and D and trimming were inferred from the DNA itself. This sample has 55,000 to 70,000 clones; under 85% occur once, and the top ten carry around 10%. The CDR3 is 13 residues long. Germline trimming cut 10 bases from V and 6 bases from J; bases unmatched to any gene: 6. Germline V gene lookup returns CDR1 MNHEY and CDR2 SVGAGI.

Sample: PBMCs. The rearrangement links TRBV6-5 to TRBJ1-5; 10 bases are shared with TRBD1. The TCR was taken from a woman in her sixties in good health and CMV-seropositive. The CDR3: CATSDRGVQPQHF. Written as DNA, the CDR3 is TGTGCCACATCGGACAGGGGGGTTCAGCCCCAGCATTTT.